The 5 T cell receptor beta chains listed next were all sequenced from one sample in a study of cytomegalovirus exposure and HLA in healthy donors. Profiled with immunoSEQ multiplex PCR; TCRdb holds only in-frame clones, not every one. The data hold approximately 180,000 clones, with approximately 86% observed a single time. The sequenced sample was PBMCs. These receptors were collected from a young man in good health and CMV-seropositive.

The V call is TRBV9, the J call TRBJ2-1, with 8 positions matching TRBD2. Germline CDR1 reads SGDLS; CDR2 reads YYNGEE. CDR3 length: 13 amino acids. With 2 bases clipped from V and 8 bases from J, the junction kept 3 bases outside the gene matches. The CDR3 coding sequence is TGTGCCAGCAGCGTCGGGAGGGGCGATGAGCAGTTCTTC. This sequence encodes CASSVGRGDEQFF.

This chain uses TRBV19 with TRBJ1-1; D unresolved. CDR3 length: 14 residues. With 1 base removed from V and 1 base from J, the gap between germline ends came to 7 bases. The germline V gene has CDR1 LNHDA and CDR2 SQIVND (reference sequence). CDR3 sequence reads: CASSIGTENTEAFF. CDR3 DNA: TGTGCCAGTAGTATAGGAACAGAGAACACTGAAGCTTTCTTT.

The gene calls are TRBV27 and TRBJ2-3; TRBD2 matches 11 bases. Looked up from germline, CDR1 is MNHEY and CDR2 is SMNVEV (reference sequence). With V trimmed by 6 bases and J by 8 bases, 7 bases remained unmatched. CDR3 length: 14 residues. This chain's CDR3 is CASSQLAGVATQYF. CDR3 in DNA: TGTGCCAGCAGCCAACTAGCGGGAGTGGCTACGCAGTATTTT.

This clone was detected a few times. The rearrangement uses TRBV28 and TRBJ2-3; 12 bases agree with TRBD2. The J segment lost 2 bases and the V segment lost 5 bases, leaving 11 bases of the junction unmatched. Germline V lookup: CDR1 MDHEN, CDR2 SYDVKM. The CDR3 contains 18 residues. The CDR3 protein is CASSTPLGLAGNTDTQYF. CDR3 coding DNA: TGTGCCAGCAGTACTCCTCTTGGACTAGCGGGAAACACAGATACGCAGTATTTT.

The chain links TRBV5-1 to TRBJ2-1; 8 positions match TRBD1. Per the germline V gene, CDR1 is SGHRS and CDR2 is YFSETQ. J lost 3 bases, V lost 9 bases, and 5 bases had no gene match. There are 13 residues in the CDR3. The CDR3 reads CATQGQGYNEQFF. DNA of the CDR3: TGCGCCACACAAGGACAGGGCTACAATGAGCAGTTCTTC.